These 5 T cell receptor beta chains share one sample of origin, sequenced in a study of blood T cell repertoires in COVID-19. Profiling relied on immunoSEQ multiplex PCR, and the TCRdb table lists in-frame clones only, not all of them. The sample lists around 100,000 clones; 82% were seen once. Material for sequencing was peripheral blood. These TCRs come from a man in his sixties or seventies with acute or convalescent COVID-19.

The genes are TRBV3-1 (or the pseudogene TRBV3-2) and TRBJ2-1; D is perhaps TRBD1 (5 bases). The V end lost 2 bases, the J end lost 7 bases, and 27 bases lay between the germline ends. This CDR3 has 19 amino acids. CDR1 is LGHDT, CDR2 YNNKEL, per germline (reference sequence). Here the CDR3 DNA reads TGTGCCAGCAGCCAAACAAGAATGCTTCCGGGTCCAGGGCGGAATGAGCAGTTCTTC. Translation gives CASSQTRMLPGPGRNEQFF.

The V and J genes are TRBV9 and TRBJ2-2, with 11 nucleotides matching TRBD2. Trimming at V came to 0 bases and at J to 4 bases, leaving 2 bases not matched to a gene. The CDR3 has 16 amino acids. In germline, CDR1 is SGDLS, CDR2 YYNGEE. CDR3 in amino acids: CASSVGTSGRTGELFF. The CDR3 coding sequence is TGTGCCAGCAGCGTAGGGACTAGCGGGCGCACCGGGGAGCTGTTTTTT.

The gene calls are TRBV3-1 (or the pseudogene TRBV3-2) and TRBJ1-4; 8 bases match TRBD1. Unmatched junction bases numbered 12, after V lost 4 bases and J lost 8 bases. CDR3 length equals 16 residues. Germline CDR1 reads LGHDT; CDR2 reads YNNKEL (reference sequence). CDR3 loop: CASSPHLAQGEEKLFF. CDR3 nucleotides: TGTGCCAGCAGCCCACACCTAGCACAGGGGGAAGAAAAACTGTTTTTT.

CDR3 in DNA: TGTGCCAGCAGAAAAGGGACTGGACTGGGGGGGGACCAGTACTTC. Protein product: CASRKGTGLGGDQYF. The V and J genes are TRBV6-5 and TRBJ2-5; 7 positions match TRBD2. Germline CDR1 and CDR2: MNHEY and SVGAGI. The CDR3 is made up of 15 amino acids. V was pared by 6 bases and J by 10 bases, with 17 bases of the junction left unmatched.

V and J are TRBV25-1 and TRBJ2-7, with 10 bases identical to TRBD2. CDR3 length: 14 amino acids. The junction had 6 bases not matched to a gene; V was cut back by 8 bases and J by 2 bases. Germline V lookup: CDR1 MGHDK, CDR2 SYGVNS. CDR3 DNA: TGTGCCAGCGGCACTAGCGGGAAGACCTACGAGCAGTACTTC. It yields the protein CASGTSGKTYEQYF.